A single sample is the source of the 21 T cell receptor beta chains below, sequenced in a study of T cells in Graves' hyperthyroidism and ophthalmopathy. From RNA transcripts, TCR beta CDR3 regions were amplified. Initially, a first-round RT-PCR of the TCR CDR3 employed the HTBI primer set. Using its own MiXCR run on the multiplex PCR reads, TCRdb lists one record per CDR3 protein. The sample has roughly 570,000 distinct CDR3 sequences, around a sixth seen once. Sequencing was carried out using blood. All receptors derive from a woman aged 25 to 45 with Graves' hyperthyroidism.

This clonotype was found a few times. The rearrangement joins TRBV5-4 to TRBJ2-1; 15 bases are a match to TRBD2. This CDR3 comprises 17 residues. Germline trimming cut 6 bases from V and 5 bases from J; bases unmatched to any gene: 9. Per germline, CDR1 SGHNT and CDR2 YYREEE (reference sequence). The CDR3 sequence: CASIAPGLAGGNNEQFF. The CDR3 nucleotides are TGTGCCAGCATCGCCCCGGGACTAGCGGGAGGTAACAATGAGCAGTTCTTC.

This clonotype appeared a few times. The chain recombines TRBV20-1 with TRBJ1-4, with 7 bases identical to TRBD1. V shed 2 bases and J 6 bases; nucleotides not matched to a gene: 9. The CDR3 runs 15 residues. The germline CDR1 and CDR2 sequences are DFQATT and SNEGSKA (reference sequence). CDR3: CSARPVTGSDEKLFF. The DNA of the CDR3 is TGCAGTGCTAGACCTGTGACAGGGTCGGATGAAAAACTGTTTTTT.

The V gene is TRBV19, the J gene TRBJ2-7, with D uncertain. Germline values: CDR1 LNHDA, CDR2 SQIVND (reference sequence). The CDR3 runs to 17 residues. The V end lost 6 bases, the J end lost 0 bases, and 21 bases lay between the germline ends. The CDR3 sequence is CASRFKFVANPSYEQYF. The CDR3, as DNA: TGTGCCAGTAGATTTAAATTTGTGGCGAACCCCTCCTACGAGCAGTACTTC. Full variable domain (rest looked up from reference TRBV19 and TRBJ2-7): DGGITQSPKYLFRKEGQNVTLSCEQNLNHDAMYWYRQDPGQGLRLIYYSQIVNDFQKGDIAEGYSVSREKKESFPLTVTSAQKNPTAFYLCASRFKFVANPSYEQYFGPGTRLTVT.

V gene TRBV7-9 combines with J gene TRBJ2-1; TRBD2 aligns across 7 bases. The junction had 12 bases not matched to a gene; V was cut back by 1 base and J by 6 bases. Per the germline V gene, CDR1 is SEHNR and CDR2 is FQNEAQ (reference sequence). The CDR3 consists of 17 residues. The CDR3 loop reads CASSLVGGPAWGNEQFF. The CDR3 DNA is TGTGCCAGCAGCTTAGTGGGAGGGCCGGCCTGGGGCAATGAGCAGTTCTTC.

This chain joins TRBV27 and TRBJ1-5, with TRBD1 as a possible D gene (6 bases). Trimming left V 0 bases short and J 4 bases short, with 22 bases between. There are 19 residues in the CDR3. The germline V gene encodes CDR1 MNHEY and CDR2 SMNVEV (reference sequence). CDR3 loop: CASSLSMGPDRWRNQPQHF. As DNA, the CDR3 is TGTGCCAGCAGTTTATCGATGGGGCCCGACAGGTGGAGAAATCAGCCCCAGCATTTT.

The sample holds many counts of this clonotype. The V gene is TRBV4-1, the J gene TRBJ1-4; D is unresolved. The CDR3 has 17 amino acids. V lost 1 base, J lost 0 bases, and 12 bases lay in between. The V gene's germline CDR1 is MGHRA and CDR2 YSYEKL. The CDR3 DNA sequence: TGCGCCAGCAGCCAAGCTTTCCTGGGCGCAACTAATGAAAAACTGTTTTTT. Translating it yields CASSQAFLGATNEKLFF.

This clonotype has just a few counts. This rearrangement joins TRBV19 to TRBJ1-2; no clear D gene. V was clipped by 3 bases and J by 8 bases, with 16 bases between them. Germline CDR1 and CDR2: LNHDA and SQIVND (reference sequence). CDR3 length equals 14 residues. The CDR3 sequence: CASSIKGGFLGYTF. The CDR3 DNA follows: TGTGCCAGTAGTATTAAGGGCGGTTTCCTCGGCTACACCTTC.

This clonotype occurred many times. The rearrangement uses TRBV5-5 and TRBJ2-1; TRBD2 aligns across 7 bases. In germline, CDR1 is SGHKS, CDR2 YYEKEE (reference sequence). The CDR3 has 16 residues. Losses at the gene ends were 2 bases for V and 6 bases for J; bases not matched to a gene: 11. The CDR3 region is CASSFGGTTPANEQFF. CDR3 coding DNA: TGTGCCAGCAGCTTTGGCGGGACTACGCCTGCCAATGAGCAGTTCTTC. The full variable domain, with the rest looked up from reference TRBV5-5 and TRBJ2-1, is DAGVTQSPTHLIKTRGQQVTLRCSPISGHKSVSWYQQVLGQGPQFIFQYYEKEERGRGNFPDRFSARQFPNYSSELNVNALLLGDSALYLCASSFGGTTPANEQFFGPGTRLTVL.

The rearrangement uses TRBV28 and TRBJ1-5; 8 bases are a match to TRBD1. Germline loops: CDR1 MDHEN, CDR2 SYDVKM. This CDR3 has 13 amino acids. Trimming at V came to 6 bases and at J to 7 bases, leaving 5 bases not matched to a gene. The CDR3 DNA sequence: TGTGCCAGCAGCCGGACAGGGCCCCAGCCCCAGCATTTT. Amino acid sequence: CASSRTGPQPQHF.

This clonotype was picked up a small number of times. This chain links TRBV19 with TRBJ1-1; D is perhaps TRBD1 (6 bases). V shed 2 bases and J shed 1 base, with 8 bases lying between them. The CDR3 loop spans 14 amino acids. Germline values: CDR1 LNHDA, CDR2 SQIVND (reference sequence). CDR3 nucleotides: TGTGCCAGTAGTATATGGGGGCCGAACACTGAAGCTTTCTTT. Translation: CASSIWGPNTEAFF.

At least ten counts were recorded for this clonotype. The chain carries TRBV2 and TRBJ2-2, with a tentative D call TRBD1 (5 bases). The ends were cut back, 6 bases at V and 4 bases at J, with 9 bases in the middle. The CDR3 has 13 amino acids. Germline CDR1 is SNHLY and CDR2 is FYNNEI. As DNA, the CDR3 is TGTGCCAGCAGCAAGACAGTCACCGGGGAGCTGTTTTTT. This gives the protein CASSKTVTGELFF. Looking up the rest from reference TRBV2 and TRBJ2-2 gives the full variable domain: EPEVTQTPSHQVTQMGQEVILRCVPISNHLYFYWYRQILGQKVEFLVSFYNNEISEKSEIFDDQFSVERPDGSNFTLKIRSTKLEDSAMYFCASSKTVTGELFFGEGSRLTVL.

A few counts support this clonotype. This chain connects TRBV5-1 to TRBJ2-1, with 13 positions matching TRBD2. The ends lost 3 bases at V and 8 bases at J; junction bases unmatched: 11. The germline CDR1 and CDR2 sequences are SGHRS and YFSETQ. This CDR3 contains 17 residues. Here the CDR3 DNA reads TGCGCCAGCAGCTCCCCGGGACTAGCGGGATCGGGCTATGAGCAGTTCTTC. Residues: CASSSPGLAGSGYEQFF.

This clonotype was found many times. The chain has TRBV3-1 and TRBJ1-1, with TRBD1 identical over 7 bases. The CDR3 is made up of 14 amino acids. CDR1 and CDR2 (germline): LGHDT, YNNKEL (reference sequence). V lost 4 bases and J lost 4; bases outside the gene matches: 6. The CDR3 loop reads CASSPVQGGTEAFF. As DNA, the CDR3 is TGTGCCAGCAGCCCAGTTCAGGGGGGCACTGAAGCTTTCTTT.

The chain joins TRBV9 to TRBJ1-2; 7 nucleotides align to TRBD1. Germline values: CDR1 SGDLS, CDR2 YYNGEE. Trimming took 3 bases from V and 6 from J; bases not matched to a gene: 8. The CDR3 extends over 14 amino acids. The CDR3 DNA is TGTGCCAGCAGCGCAGACAGGGCGGCGGATGGCTACACCTTC. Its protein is CASSADRAADGYTF.

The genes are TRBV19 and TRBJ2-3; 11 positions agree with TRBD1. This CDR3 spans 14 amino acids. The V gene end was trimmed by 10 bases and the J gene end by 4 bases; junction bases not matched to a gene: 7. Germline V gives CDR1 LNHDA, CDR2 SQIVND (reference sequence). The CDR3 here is CATSDRGRSDTQYF. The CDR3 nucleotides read TGTGCCACTTCGGACAGGGGGCGATCAGATACGCAGTATTTT.

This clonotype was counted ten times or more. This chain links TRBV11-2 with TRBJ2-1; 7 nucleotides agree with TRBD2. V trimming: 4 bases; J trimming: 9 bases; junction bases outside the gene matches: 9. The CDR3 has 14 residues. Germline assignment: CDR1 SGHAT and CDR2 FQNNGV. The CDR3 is CASSSGGSLTEQFF. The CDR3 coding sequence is TGTGCCAGCAGCTCTGGCGGGAGTCTCACTGAGCAGTTCTTC.

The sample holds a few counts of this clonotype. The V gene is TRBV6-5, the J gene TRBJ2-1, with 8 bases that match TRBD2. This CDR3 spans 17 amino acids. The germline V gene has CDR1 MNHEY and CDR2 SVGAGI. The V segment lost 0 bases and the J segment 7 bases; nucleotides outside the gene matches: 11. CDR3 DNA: TGTGCCAGCAGTTACTCGTTGGGCGGGAGGAGTTTTAATGAGCAGTTCTTC. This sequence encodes CASSYSLGGRSFNEQFF.

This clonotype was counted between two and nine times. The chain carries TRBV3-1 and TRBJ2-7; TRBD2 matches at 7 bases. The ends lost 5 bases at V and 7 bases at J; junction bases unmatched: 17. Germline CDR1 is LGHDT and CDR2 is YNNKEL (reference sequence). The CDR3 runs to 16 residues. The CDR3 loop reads CASSTGLVGELKEQYF. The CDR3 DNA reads TGTGCCAGCAGCACAGGACTAGTAGGGGAACTAAAAGAGCAGTACTTC.

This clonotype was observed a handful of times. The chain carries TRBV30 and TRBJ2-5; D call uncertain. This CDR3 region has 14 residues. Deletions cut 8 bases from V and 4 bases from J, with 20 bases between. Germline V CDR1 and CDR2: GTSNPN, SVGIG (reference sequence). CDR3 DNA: TGTGCCGGGCCCTTAAGCGATTACCTAGAGACCCAGTACTTC. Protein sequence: CAGPLSDYLETQYF.

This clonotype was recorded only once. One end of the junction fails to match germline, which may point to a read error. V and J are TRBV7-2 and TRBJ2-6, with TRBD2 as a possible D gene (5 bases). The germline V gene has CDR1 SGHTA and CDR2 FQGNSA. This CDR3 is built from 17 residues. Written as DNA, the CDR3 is TGTGCCAGCAGCTACGCGGTCGCGGGCTCTTGGGCCAACGTCCTGACTTTC. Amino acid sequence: CASSYAVAGSWANVLTF.

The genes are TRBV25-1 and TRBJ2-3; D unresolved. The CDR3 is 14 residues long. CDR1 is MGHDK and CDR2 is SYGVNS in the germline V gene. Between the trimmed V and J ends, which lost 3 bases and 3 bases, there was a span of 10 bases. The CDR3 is CASSDSRTTDTQYF. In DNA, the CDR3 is TGTGCCAGCAGTGATTCCCGAACTACAGATACGCAGTATTTT.